This TCR beta chain is from a study of CXCR3-negative and CXCR3-positive naive CD8 T cells. Study-wide results and caveats: TRB CDR3 hydrophobicity was greater in CXCR3-positive naive cells than in CXCR3-negative naive cells. Freshly isolated PBMCs were used in most assays, given partial CXCR3 loss after freezing.

Comments on this clonotype: Its specificity is unknown.

Through 5' RACE with UMI labels, the TRB cDNA libraries were prepared. TCRdb re-called the 5' RACE reads and gives one entry per CDR3 protein, without DNA. Its clone listing holds 140,000 to 150,000 distinct CDR3 sequences. Germline V gene sequence: CDR1 SQVTM, CDR2 ANQGSEA. The CDR3 is made up of 15 amino acids. Sequencing input: naive CXCR3+ CD8+ T cells from blood. Subset in this sample: CD45RO-CCR7+CD27+CD95- naive CD8+ T cells expressing CXCR3 (TNR3+). The rearrangement joins TRBV29-1 to TRBJ2-2; TCRdb lists TRBD1, though no DNA is available to test this call. This sequence was found in a human donor in good health. Some clones in this sample may be carry-over from other donors' samples. The CDR3 here is CSVLPDSSNTGELFF.